This T cell receptor (beta chain) was captured in a study of shared clonotypes between healthy human individuals. Germline V gene lookup returns CDR1 KGHSH and CDR2 LQKENI. The V segment lost 2 bases and the J segment 2 bases; nucleotides outside the gene matches: 12. The CDR3 is made up of 17 amino acids. Naive CD8 cells, CD45RO-negative and positively selected for CCR7, excluded terminally differentiated effector memory CD45RA+ cells. Some clones are missing from TCRdb's copy, which holds only in-frame ones; the method was immunoSEQ multiplex PCR. The sample lists around 1,900,000 clones, just under 95% occurring once.

Sequencing was done on a sample of naive CD8+ T cells from PBMCs. The J gene is TRBJ2-7, the V gene TRBV18; 7 positions agree with TRBD2. This TCR was sampled from a man aged 18 to 35 in good health. Some clones in this sample may be carry-over from other donors' samples. Here the CDR3 DNA reads TGTGCCAGCTCACCAAGCAAGGGGAGCGGGACTCCCTACGAGCAGTACTTC. This codes for CASSPSKGSGTPYEQYF. Using reference TRBV18 and TRBJ2-7 for the parts outside the CDR3, the full variable domain is NAGVMQNPRHLVRRRGQEARLRCSPMKGHSHVYWYRQLPEEGLKFMVYLQKENIIDESGMPKERFSAEFPKEGPSILRIQQVVRGDSAAYFCASSPSKGSGTPYEQYFGPGTRLTVT.